This passage covers 23 T cell receptor beta chains from one sample sequenced in a study of T cells in Graves' hyperthyroidism and ophthalmopathy. RNA transcripts served as the template for amplifying TCR beta CDR3 regions. HTBI primers were employed in a first-round RT-PCR of the TCR CDR3. One entry per CDR3 protein results from TCRdb running MiXCR on the multiplex PCR reads. Of fewer than 350,000 distinct CDR3 sequences listed, roughly 20% are singletons. The sequencing input was blood. All receptors come from a woman aged 50 to 65 with Graves' hyperthyroidism.

This clonotype was counted many times. V gene TRBV10-3 combines with J gene TRBJ2-1; D is unclear. Deletions cut 0 bases from V and 6 bases from J, with 18 bases between. The CDR3 contains 17 residues. CDR1 is ENHRY, CDR2 SYGVKD, per germline. CDR3 in DNA: TGTGCCATCAGTGAGTCTCCTCGCACCTTGGGAAGCAATGAGCAGTTCTTC. As protein: CAISESPRTLGSNEQFF.

The CDR3 spells CASPQGGNTGELFF. The CDR3 DNA reads TGTGCCAGCCCGCAAGGGGGGAACACCGGGGAGCTGTTTTTT. V and J are TRBV18 and TRBJ2-2, with a weak D call TRBD1 (6 bases). This CDR3 region has 14 residues. The germline V gene encodes CDR1 KGHSH and CDR2 LQKENI. Trimming removed 8 bases at V and 1 base at J, with 11 bases between.

This clonotype was found a few times. V gene TRBV12-5 combines with J gene TRBJ2-1; possible D gene TRBD1, 5 bases. Germline V gives CDR1 LGHNT, CDR2 FRNRAP. The CDR3 is 13 amino acids. The V end lost 1 base, the J end lost 8 bases, and 9 bases lay between the germline ends. Written as DNA, the CDR3 is TGTGCTAGTGGTTTGGGGCAGGGCGATGAGCAGTTCTTC. Encoded protein: CASGLGQGDEQFF.

This clonotype occurred many times. The chain links TRBV30 to TRBJ1-4; unclear D gene. The CDR3 consists of 13 residues. Trimming took 7 bases from V and 1 from J, leaving 10 bases between them. Germline V gene lookup returns CDR1 GTSNPN and CDR2 SVGIG (reference sequence). CDR3 nucleotides: TGTGCCTCCGATGGGGAAACTAATGAAAAACTGTTTTTT. Its translation is CASDGETNEKLFF.

There are a few counts of this clonotype. The J gene is TRBJ1-4, the V gene TRBV27, with a possible D match to TRBD1 (6 bases). Germline V gene lookup returns CDR1 MNHEY and CDR2 SMNVEV (reference sequence). The length of the CDR3 is 16 residues. Trimming took 2 bases from V and 6 from J, leaving 16 bases between them. CDR3 region: CASSLTPGAFDEKLFF. CDR3 nucleotides: TGTGCCAGCAGTTTAACACCAGGGGCTTTCGATGAAAAACTGTTTTTT.

This clonotype was picked up a small number of times. V is TRBV19 and J is TRBJ2-6; 9 bases match TRBD1. The CDR3 spans 18 residues. Losses at the gene ends were 7 bases for V and 0 bases for J; bases not matched to a gene: 10. Germline V gene sequence: CDR1 LNHDA, CDR2 SQIVND (reference sequence). This chain's CDR3 is CASTRLGQGFSGANVLTF. DNA of the CDR3: TGTGCCAGTACGCGATTGGGACAGGGATTCTCTGGGGCCAACGTCCTGACTTTC.

Many counts were recorded for this clonotype. This sequence joins TRBV18 and TRBJ2-3; D gene uncertain. V lost 0 bases, J lost 2 bases, and 6 bases lay in between. The CDR3 covers 14 residues. Germline CDR1 is KGHSH and CDR2 is LQKENI. The DNA for the CDR3 is TGTGCCAGCTCACCACCGGGTAACACAGATACGCAGTATTTT. Protein: CASSPPGNTDTQYF.

This clonotype was detected only a few times. V and J are TRBV6-1 and TRBJ2-1; 9 bases are a match to TRBD1. From germline, CDR1 is MNHNS and CDR2 SASEGT. V lost 6 bases, J lost 7 bases, and 7 bases stayed unmatched. There are 14 residues in the CDR3. CDR3 sequence reads: CASSPAGQGNEQFF. As DNA, the CDR3 is TGTGCCAGCAGCCCTGCGGGACAGGGAAATGAGCAGTTCTTC.

The sample holds a few counts of this clonotype. CDR3 loop: CASSEASDTGELFF. The CDR3 DNA follows: TGTGCCAGCAGTGAAGCGTCGGACACCGGGGAGCTGTTTTTT. The rearrangement joins TRBV2 to TRBJ2-2; D not certain. The CDR3 is 14 amino acids. The V end lost 0 bases, the J end lost 3 bases, and 5 bases lay between the germline ends. Germline CDR1 and CDR2: SNHLY and FYNNEI. The full variable domain, completed using reference TRBV2 and TRBJ2-2, is EPEVTQTPSHQVTQMGQEVILRCVPISNHLYFYWYRQILGQKVEFLVSFYNNEISEKSEIFDDQFSVERPDGSNFTLKIRSTKLEDSAMYFCASSEASDTGELFFGEGSRLTVL.

V usage is TRBV28 and J usage is TRBJ1-1; D remains ambiguous. V was cut by 3 bases and J by 1 base, with 15 bases left in between. The CDR3 loop spans 16 amino acids. CDR1 MDHEN and CDR2 SYDVKM come from the germline V gene. The CDR3 here is CASSFFWRAENTEAFF. Here the CDR3 DNA reads TGTGCCAGCAGTTTTTTCTGGCGTGCGGAGAACACTGAAGCTTTCTTT.

The chain couples TRBV20-1 to TRBJ1-1; D gene uncertain. The CDR3 sequence is 15 residues long. Germline CDR1 is DFQATT and CDR2 is SNEGSKA (reference sequence). V lost 3 bases, J lost 1 base, and 15 bases lay in between. The CDR3 coding sequence is TGCAGTGCTAGTGATACGGTTTGGTCGAACACTGAAGCTTTCTTT. This codes for CSASDTVWSNTEAFF.

V usage is TRBV28 and J usage is TRBJ2-6, with 9 positions matching TRBD2. V lost 3 bases, J lost 3 bases, and 15 bases stayed unmatched. This CDR3 contains 20 residues. From germline, CDR1 is MDHEN and CDR2 SYDVKM. The CDR3 DNA follows: TGTGCCAGCAGTTTGGGACCTAGCGGGACCTTGCTCTATGGGGCCAACGTCCTGACTTTC. Its protein is CASSLGPSGTLLYGANVLTF. The full variable domain, completed using reference TRBV28 and TRBJ2-6, is DVKVTQSSRYLVKRTGEKVFLECVQDMDHENMFWYRQDPGLGLRLIYFSYDVKMKEKGDIPEGYSVSREKKERFSLILESASTNQTSMYLCASSLGPSGTLLYGANVLTFGAGSRLTVL.

This clonotype was seen ten or more times. V is TRBV12-3 or TRBV12-4 and J is TRBJ2-3; no clear D gene. The ends were cut back, 3 bases at V and 5 bases at J, with 12 bases in the middle. This CDR3 spans 14 amino acids. As DNA, the CDR3 is TGTGCCAGCAGTTTTGGGCTAGATAGAGATACGCAGTATTTT. This encodes CASSFGLDRDTQYF.

This chain links TRBV5-1 with TRBJ2-2; 8 nucleotides match TRBD1. The CDR3 extends over 16 amino acids. Germline V CDR1 and CDR2: SGHRS, YFSETQ. V gave up 4 bases and J gave up 3 bases; unmatched junction bases: 8. Written as DNA, the CDR3 is TGCGCCAGCAGCCTGACAGGGGCCGCGGACACCGGGGAGCTGTTTTTT. This sequence encodes CASSLTGAADTGELFF.

CDR3 nucleotides: TGTGCCAGCAGCCAATCCAGCGGGGGCAACAATGAGCAGTTCTTC. This gives the protein CASSQSSGGNNEQFF. The chain is built from TRBV3-1 and TRBJ2-1; 8 nucleotides line up with TRBD2. The CDR3 is 15 amino acids. Germline V gene lookup returns CDR1 LGHDT and CDR2 YNNKEL (reference sequence). V was pared by 2 bases and J by 5 bases, with 5 bases of the junction left unmatched.

This sequence joins TRBV18 and TRBJ1-5; D not certain. CDR3 length: 13 residues. Trimming left V 3 bases short and J 7 bases short, with 10 bases between. The V gene's germline CDR1 is KGHSH and CDR2 LQKENI. This CDR3 reads CASSPTEGQPQHF. In nucleotides, the CDR3 is TGTGCCAGCTCACCGACCGAAGGCCAGCCCCAGCATTTT.

This clonotype was counted only a few times. Its ends do not fully match the called genes, so a read error is possible. The gene calls are TRBV11-2 and TRBJ1-2; D not certain. The V gene's germline CDR1 is SGHAT and CDR2 FQNNGV. The CDR3 runs 12 residues. The CDR3 sequence is CTSSSRAVGYTF. DNA for the CDR3: TGTACCAGCAGCTCAAGGGCGGTTGGCTACACCTTC.

The chain links TRBV5-1 to TRBJ1-5; a weak D match, TRBD1 (5 bases). Germline V gene sequence: CDR1 SGHRS, CDR2 YFSETQ. V was shortened by 1 base and J by 7 bases, with 15 bases between the two germline ends. This CDR3 contains 15 residues. The CDR3, as DNA: TGCGCCAGCAGCTTGTGGGGGGGAGAGGGACAGCCCCAGCATTTT. Protein product: CASSLWGGEGQPQHF.

This clonotype was detected a few times. The gene calls are TRBV6-2 or TRBV6-3 and TRBJ1-3; D is perhaps TRBD1 (5 bases). Trimming stripped 4 bases from V and 4 bases from J, with 11 bases between. This CDR3 is 14 amino acids long. Germline V gives CDR1 MNHEY, CDR2 SVGEGT. The CDR3 here is CASSSGSDGNTIYF. As DNA, the CDR3 is TGTGCCAGCAGTTCAGGGTCGGACGGAAACACCATATATTTT.

The sample holds many counts of this clonotype. This chain joins TRBV2 and TRBJ1-1; D call uncertain. From germline, CDR1 is SNHLY and CDR2 FYNNEI. V was clipped by 2 bases and J by 0 bases, with 7 bases between them. CDR3 length: 14 residues. As DNA, the CDR3 is TGTGCCAGCAGTGAATCAGGCTTGAACACTGAAGCTTTCTTT. Amino acids: CASSESGLNTEAFF. The whole variable domain, filled in from reference TRBV2 and TRBJ1-1, reads EPEVTQTPSHQVTQMGQEVILRCVPISNHLYFYWYRQILGQKVEFLVSFYNNEISEKSEIFDDQFSVERPDGSNFTLKIRSTKLEDSAMYFCASSESGLNTEAFFGQGTRLTVV.

This sequence joins TRBV6-2 or TRBV6-3 and TRBJ2-5; the D gene is possibly TRBD1 (6 bases). V gave up 2 bases and J gave up 3 bases, with 19 bases separating them. This CDR3 has 17 amino acids. Per the germline V gene, CDR1 is MNHEY and CDR2 is SVGEGT. This chain's CDR3 is CASSYPYLRGGKETQYF. The CDR3 DNA sequence: TGTGCCAGCAGTTACCCTTACCTCAGGGGTGGGAAAGAGACCCAGTACTTC.

V usage is TRBV9 and J usage is TRBJ2-5; 10 nucleotides match TRBD2. Germline V CDR1 and CDR2: SGDLS, YYNGEE. V shed 3 bases, J shed 2 bases, and the junction held 13 bases outside the gene matches. The CDR3 consists of 18 residues. The CDR3 DNA sequence: TGTGCCAGCAGCGCTCCGAGGGGAGCGGGAGGGGAGCAAGAGACCCAGTACTTC. Encoded protein: CASSAPRGAGGEQETQYF. Full variable domain (outside the CDR3, taken from reference TRBV9 and TRBJ2-5): DSGVTQTPKHLITATGQRVTLRCSPRSGDLSVYWYQQSLDQGLQFLIQYYNGEERAKGNILERFSAQQFPDLHSELNLSSLELGDSALYFCASSAPRGAGGEQETQYFGPGTRLLVL.

This chain uses TRBV4-1 with TRBJ1-2; D is possibly TRBD1 (5 bases). Trimming stripped 3 bases from V and 3 bases from J, with 11 bases between. Germline CDR1 is MGHRA and CDR2 is YSYEKL. The CDR3 consists of 14 residues. The CDR3 is CASSQTDTYYGYTF. CDR3 bases: TGCGCCAGCAGCCAGACGGACACTTACTATGGCTACACCTTC.